The table lists the clone carrying this T cell receptor (beta chain) with a few counts. This sample stems from a study of blood T cell repertoires in COVID-19. About the research overall: Symptom resolution, clearance, or two negative PCRs marked donors in Cohort 3 as recovered. Material from acute and convalescent COVID-19 was sourced from the United States, Italy and Spain.

Everyone who took part was about 18 to 90 years old, and they came from about 25 US areas. Self-reported history from a screening survey and questionnaire set each donor's cohort. This table comes from immunoSEQ multiplex PCR, and its TCRdb copy is limited to in-frame clones, with some not included. The sample includes under 400,000 clones, 87% of them seen just once. This CDR3 has 15 residues. CDR1 is MDHEN and CDR2 is SYDVKM in the germline V gene. Trimming removed 8 bases at V and 0 bases at J, with 14 bases between. This clonotype was sampled from a man aged 35-49 years in a cohort exposed to, infected with or recovered from COVID-19 (not recorded which). The chain recombines TRBV28 with TRBJ1-3, with D possibly being TRBD1 (5 bases). The sample consisted of PBMCs or T cells enriched from blood (not recorded which). The CDR3 sequence is CASGNRLFSGNTIYF. The CDR3 nucleotides read TGTGCCAGCGGGAACAGGCTCTTCTCTGGAAACACCATATATTTT.